What follows are 4 T cell receptor beta chains derived from one specimen sequenced in a study of shared clonotypes between healthy human individuals. Generated by immunoSEQ multiplex PCR, the TCRdb table keeps only in-frame clones and is missing some. The table has 950,000 to 1,200,000 clones, approximately 80% seen once. Sequencing used memory CD4+ T cells from PBMCs. Subset reported: CD45RA-negative fraction. The source of these receptors is a man between 18 and 35 years old in good health. Some clones in this sample may be carry-over from other donors' samples.

Worth noting for this clone: This same CDR3 is encoded by further DNA sequences in the sample. This sequence joins TRBV5-1 and TRBJ1-5; D not certain. The CDR3 is 14 residues long. Germline CDR1 and CDR2: SGHRS and YFSETQ. Trimming took off 4 bases at V and 2 bases at J, with 10 bases between the two ends. CDR3 sequence (DNA): TGCGCCAGCAGCCCCTCGGGAGGCAATCAGCCCCAGCATTTT. Translated: CASSPSGGNQPQHF.

This rearrangement joins TRBV25-1 to TRBJ1-6; tentatively, D is TRBD1 (6 bases). The CDR3 has 15 residues. Germline CDR1 MGHDK, CDR2 SYGVNS. V lost 2 bases, J lost 6 bases, and 11 bases lay in between. This CDR3 reads CASSEQGRGNSPLHF. DNA for the CDR3: TGTGCCAGCAGTGAACAGGGGAGGGGTAATTCACCCCTCCACTTT. Based on the CDR3 plus reference TRBV25-1 and TRBJ1-6, the full variable domain is EADIYQTPRYLVIGTGKKITLECSQTMGHDKMYWYQQDPGMELHLIHYSYGVNSTEKGDLSSESTVSRIRTEHFPLTLESARPSHTSQYLCASSEQGRGNSPLHFGNGTRLTVT.

Remarks on this clone: It may be a read error: a sequence one base away is much more abundant. Within the sample, other DNA sequences also encode this same CDR3. V gene TRBV7-8 combines with J gene TRBJ1-1, with TRBD1 identical over 8 bases. Germline V gene sequence: CDR1 SGHVS, CDR2 FQNEAQ. After removal of 2 bases from V and 5 bases from J, the junction contained 4 bases not matched to a gene. This CDR3 contains 14 residues. The CDR3, as DNA: TGTGCCAGCAGCTTACAGGGGGCAGGGACTGAAGCTTTCTTT. This codes for CASSLQGAGTEAFF.

In regard to this clone: Other nucleotide sequences from this sample produce the same CDR3. The rearrangement uses TRBV5-1 and TRBJ1-1, with D possibly TRBD1 on 5 matching bases. The germline CDR1 and CDR2 sequences are SGHRS and YFSETQ. The V end was cut by 4 bases, the J end by 0 bases, with 10 bases between. CDR3 length: 14 amino acids. This CDR3 is CASSRDGLNTEAFF. CDR3 DNA: TGCGCCAGCAGCAGGGACGGATTGAACACTGAAGCTTTCTTT.